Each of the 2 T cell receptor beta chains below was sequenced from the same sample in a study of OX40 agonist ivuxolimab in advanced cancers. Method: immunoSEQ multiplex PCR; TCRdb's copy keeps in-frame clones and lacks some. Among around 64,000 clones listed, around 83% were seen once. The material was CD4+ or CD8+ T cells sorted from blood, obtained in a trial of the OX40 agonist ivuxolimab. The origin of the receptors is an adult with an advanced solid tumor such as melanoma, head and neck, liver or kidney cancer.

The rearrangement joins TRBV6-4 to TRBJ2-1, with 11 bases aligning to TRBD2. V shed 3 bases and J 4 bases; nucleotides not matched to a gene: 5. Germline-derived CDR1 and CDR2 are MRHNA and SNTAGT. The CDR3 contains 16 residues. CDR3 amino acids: CASSEDSGRGYNEQFF. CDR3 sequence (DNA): TGTGCCAGCAGTGAGGATAGCGGGAGGGGTTACAATGAGCAGTTCTTC.

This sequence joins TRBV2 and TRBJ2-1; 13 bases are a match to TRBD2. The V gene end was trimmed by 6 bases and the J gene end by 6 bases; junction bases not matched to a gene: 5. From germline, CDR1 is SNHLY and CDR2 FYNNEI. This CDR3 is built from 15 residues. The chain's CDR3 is CASSDTSGRANEQFF. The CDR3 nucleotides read TGTGCCAGCAGCGACACTAGCGGGAGGGCCAATGAGCAGTTCTTC.